This T cell receptor beta chain appears in the sequencing data of a study of cytomegalovirus exposure and HLA in healthy donors. Per germline, CDR1 SGHVS and CDR2 FQNEAQ. There are 14 residues in the CDR3. The V and J ends lost 5 bases and 10 bases respectively, with 15 bases between them. PCR employed 60 Vbeta and 13 Jbeta primers. Method: immunoSEQ multiplex PCR; TCRdb's copy keeps in-frame clones and lacks some. The table has roughly 49,000 clones, around 73% seen once. The TCR was taken from a woman aged 40-49 years in good health and CMV-seropositive. The V and J genes are TRBV7-8 and TRBJ1-6, with D unclear. The sequenced sample was PBMCs. CDR3 protein: CASSTPERSSPLHF. The CDR3 region has the DNA TGTGCCAGCAGCACCCCAGAGAGGAGCTCACCCCTCCACTTT.